This TCR beta chain was recorded in a study of blood T cells in healthy people across ages. Findings and limits, study-wide: Diversity estimated from one million T cells was considered an underestimate.

This CDR3 is built from 18 residues. Germline V CDR1 and CDR2: SGHKS, YYEKEE (reference sequence). J gave up 1 base and V 0 bases, and 11 bases lay outside the gene matches. For the second PCR, which ran for roughly 6 to 12 cycles, a sample-barcoded 5' primer and a J-beta primer mix were used. TCRdb redid the calling of the 5' RACE reads with MiXCR, one entry per CDR3 protein. The sample holds over 1,200,000 distinct CDR3 sequences, roughly 64% seen once. As to this clonotype: The antigen is undetermined.

The receptor's source is a man aged 18 to 35 in good health. Specimen: blood. The genes are TRBV5-5 and TRBJ1-2, with 8 bases identical to TRBD1. CDR3 protein: CASSLDPRGQALNYGYTF. The CDR3 nucleotides are TGTGCCAGCAGCTTGGACCCCAGGGGACAGGCACTTAACTATGGCTACACCTTC.